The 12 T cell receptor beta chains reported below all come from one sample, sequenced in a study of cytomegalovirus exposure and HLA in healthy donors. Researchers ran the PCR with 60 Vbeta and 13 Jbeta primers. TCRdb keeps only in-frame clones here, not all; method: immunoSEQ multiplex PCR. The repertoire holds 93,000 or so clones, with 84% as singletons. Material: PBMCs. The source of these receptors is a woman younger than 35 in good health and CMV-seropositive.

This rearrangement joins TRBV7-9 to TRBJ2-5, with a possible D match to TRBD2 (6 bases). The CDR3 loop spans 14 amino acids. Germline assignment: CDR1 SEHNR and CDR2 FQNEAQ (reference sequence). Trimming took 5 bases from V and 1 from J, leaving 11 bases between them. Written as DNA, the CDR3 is TGTGCCAGCAGCCTACAAGCGGGCCAAGAGACCCAGTACTTC. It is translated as CASSLQAGQETQYF. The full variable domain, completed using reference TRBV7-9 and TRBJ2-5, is DTGVSQNPRHKITKRGQNVTFRCDPISEHNRLYWYRQTLGQGPEFLTYFQNEAQLEKSRLLSDRFSAERPKGSFSTLEIQRTEQGDSAMYLCASSLQAGQETQYFGPGTRLLVL.

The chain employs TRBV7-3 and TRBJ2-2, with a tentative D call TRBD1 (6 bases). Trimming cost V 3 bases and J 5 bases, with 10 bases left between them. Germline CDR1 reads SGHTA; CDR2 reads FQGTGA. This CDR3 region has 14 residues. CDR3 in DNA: TGTGCCAGCAGCTTCCTGCAGGGGACCGGGGAGCTGTTTTTT. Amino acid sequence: CASSFLQGTGELFF.

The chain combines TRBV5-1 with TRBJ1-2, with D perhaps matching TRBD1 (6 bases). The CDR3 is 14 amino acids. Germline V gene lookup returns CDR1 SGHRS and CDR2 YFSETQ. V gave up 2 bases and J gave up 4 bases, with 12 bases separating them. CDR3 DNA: TGCGCCAGCAGCTTCTCACAGGGAGCCTATGGCTACACCTTC. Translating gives CASSFSQGAYGYTF. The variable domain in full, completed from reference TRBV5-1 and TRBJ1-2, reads KAGVTQTPRYLIKTRGQQVTLSCSPISGHRSVSWYQQTPGQGLQFLFEYFSETQRNKGNFPGRFSGRQFSNSRSEMNVSTLELGDSALYLCASSFSQGAYGYTFGSGTRLTVV.

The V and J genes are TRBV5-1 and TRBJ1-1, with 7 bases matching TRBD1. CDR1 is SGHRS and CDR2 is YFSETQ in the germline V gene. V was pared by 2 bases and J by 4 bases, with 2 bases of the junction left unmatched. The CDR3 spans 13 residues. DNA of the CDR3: TGCGCCAGCAGCTTTAACAGGGGCACTGAAGCTTTCTTT. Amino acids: CASSFNRGTEAFF.

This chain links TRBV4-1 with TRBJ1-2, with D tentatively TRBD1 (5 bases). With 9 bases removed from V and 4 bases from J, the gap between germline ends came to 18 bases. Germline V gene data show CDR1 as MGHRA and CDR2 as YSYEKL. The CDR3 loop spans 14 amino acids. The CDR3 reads CASNVGGSGYGYTF. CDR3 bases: TGCGCCAGTAACGTCGGGGGATCCGGCTATGGCTACACCTTC.

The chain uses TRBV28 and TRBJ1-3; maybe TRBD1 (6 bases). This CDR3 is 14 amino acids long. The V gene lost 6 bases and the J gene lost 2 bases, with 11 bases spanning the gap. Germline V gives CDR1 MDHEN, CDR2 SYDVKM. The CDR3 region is CASRGTGTGNTIYF. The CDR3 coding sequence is TGTGCCAGCAGGGGTACAGGGACTGGAAACACCATATATTTT.

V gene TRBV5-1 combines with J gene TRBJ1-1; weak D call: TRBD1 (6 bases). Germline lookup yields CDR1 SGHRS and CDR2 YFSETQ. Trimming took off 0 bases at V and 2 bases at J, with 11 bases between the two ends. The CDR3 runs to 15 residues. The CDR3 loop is CASSLVTGLNTEAFF. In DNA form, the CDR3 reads TGCGCCAGCAGCTTGGTGACAGGTCTTAACACTGAAGCTTTCTTT.

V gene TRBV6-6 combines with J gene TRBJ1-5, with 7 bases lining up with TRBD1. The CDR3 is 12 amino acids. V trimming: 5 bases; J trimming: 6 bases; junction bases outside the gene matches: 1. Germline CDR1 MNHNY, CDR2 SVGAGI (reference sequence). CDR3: CASSDRVQPQHF. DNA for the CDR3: TGTGCCAGCAGTGACAGGGTTCAGCCCCAGCATTTT.

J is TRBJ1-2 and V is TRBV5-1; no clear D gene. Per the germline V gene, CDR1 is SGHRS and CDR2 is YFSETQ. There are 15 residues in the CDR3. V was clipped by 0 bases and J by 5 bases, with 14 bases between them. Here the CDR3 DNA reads TGCGCCAGCAGCTTGGGGTCAGGATTCGCGTATGGCTACACCTTC. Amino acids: CASSLGSGFAYGYTF.

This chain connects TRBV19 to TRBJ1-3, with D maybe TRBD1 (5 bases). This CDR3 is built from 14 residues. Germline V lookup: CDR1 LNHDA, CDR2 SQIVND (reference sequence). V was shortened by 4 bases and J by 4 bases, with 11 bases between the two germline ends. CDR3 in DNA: TGTGCCAGTAGTACAGGGTCGGAGGGAAACACCATATATTTT. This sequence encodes CASSTGSEGNTIYF.

The CDR3 coding sequence is TGCGCCAGCAGCCGCAACGGAGGGTTAAGCTCCTATAATTCACCCCTCCACTTT. Amino acids: CASSRNGGLSSYNSPLHF. The gene calls are TRBV5-1 and TRBJ1-6; D gene unclear. Germline V lookup: CDR1 SGHRS, CDR2 YFSETQ. CDR3 length equals 18 residues. V shed 4 bases and J shed 0 bases, with 17 bases lying between them.

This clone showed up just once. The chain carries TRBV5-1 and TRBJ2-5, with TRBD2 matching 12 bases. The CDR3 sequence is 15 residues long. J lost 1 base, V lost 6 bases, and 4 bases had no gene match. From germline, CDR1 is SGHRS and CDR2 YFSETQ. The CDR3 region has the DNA TGCGCCAGCAAGCGACTAGCGGGGGTCCAAGAGACCCAGTACTTC. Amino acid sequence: CASKRLAGVQETQYF.